The sequence of this T cell receptor (beta chain) was determined in a study of technical replicates of blood from a handful of donors. This CDR3 is 13 amino acids long. CDR1 and CDR2 (germline): MNHEY, SVGAGI. Trimming cost V 11 bases and J 4 bases; bases outside gene matches: 8. Data came from immunoSEQ multiplex PCR; TCRdb stores just in-frame clones and leaves some out. This table holds 80,000 to 100,000 clones, roughly 96% found once. This receptor was identified in a human donor in good health. Sequencing was done on a sample of T cells isolated from PBMCs. The genes are TRBV6-5 and TRBJ2-5, with 9 nucleotides matching TRBD1. The CDR3: CAATDRGIETQYF. CDR3 in DNA: TGTGCCGCAACAGACAGGGGGATAGAGACCCAGTACTTC.